This T cell receptor beta chain was sequenced during a study of blood T cells in healthy people across ages. Whole-study findings and limits: Relative to aged donors, long-lived donors carried more naive CD4+ cells and displayed higher diversity.

Trimming cost V 4 bases and J 0 bases; bases outside gene matches: 8. From germline, CDR1 is MNHEY and CDR2 SVGAGI. The CDR3 spans 18 residues. In this sample, this clonotype turned up many times. Its antigen is unidentified. With a J-beta primer mix and a sample-barcoded 5' primer, a second PCR ran about 7 to 11 cycles. All samples gave at least 2.5 million CDR3-containing paired-end reads. Each CDR3 protein gets one entry after TCRdb re-called the 5' RACE reads with MiXCR. The sample records more than 800,000 distinct CDR3 sequences, around 30% being singletons. Peripheral blood, around 9.4 milliliters per donor, was collected.

The origin of this receptor is a woman of 80 years or more in good health. Source material: blood. The chain carries TRBV6-5 and TRBJ2-1; TRBD2 agrees at 11 bases. This CDR3 is CASSSKTSGASSYNEQFF. In DNA, the CDR3 is TGTGCCAGCAGTTCCAAGACTAGCGGGGCGAGCTCCTACAATGAGCAGTTCTTC.